The rows below give T cell receptor beta chains drawn from one sample of a study of a mutant IDH1 vaccine in newly diagnosed glioma. These receptors have no identified antigens. The repertoire was sequenced with immunoSEQ multiplex PCR; TCRdb's copy has only in-frame clones and lacks some. The sample has approximately 30,000 clones, 90% seen once. The material sequenced was PBMCs, taken from a glioma patient whose treatment included an IDH1 peptide vaccine. Source of these receptors: a woman aged 40 to 50 with glioma. Both conserved end residues are part of each CDR3. The order of the fields is J gene, V gene, D gene, clone size, CDR3 DNA, CDR3 protein. D genes are given only for firm matches. Clone size, where shown, is once, few, many, or a class for clones that have expanded.

TRBJ2-3,TRBV10-3,.,.,TGTGCCATCAGTGGCGGGGCCCTCACAGATACGCAGTATTTT,CAISGGALTDTQYF
TRBJ1-6,TRBV4-2,.,.,TGTGCCAGCAGCCAAGAGATTGAAGGGCGAGGGGGAACACCCCTCCACTTT,CASSQEIEGRGGTPLHF
TRBJ2-7,TRBV18,.,.,TGTGCCAGCTCCGGAGCCTACGAGCAGTACTTC,CASSGAYEQYF
TRBJ2-1,TRBV7-2,TRBD1,.,TGTGCCAGTCGGCGGGGACAGGGGACTTACAATGAGCAGTTCTTC,CASRRGQGTYNEQFF
TRBJ2-5,TRBV6-5,TRBD1,.,TGTGCCAGCAGCCGCGGACAGGGCCAAGAGACCCAGTACTTC,CASSRGQGQETQYF
TRBJ1-4,TRBV29-1,.,.,TGCAGCGTTAGTTGGGAAAAACTGTTTTTT,CSVSWEKLFF
TRBJ1-4,TRBV6-6,TRBD1,.,TGTGCCAGCAGTTCGAGGGGGCGAGAAAAACTGTTTTTT,CASSSRGREKLFF
TRBJ1-1,TRBV29-1,.,few,TGCAGCGTTGAGGGACAGAACACTGAAGCTTTCTTT,CSVEGQNTEAFF
TRBJ2-4,TRBV5-1,TRBD1,.,TGCGCCAGCAGAGAAACAGGGGACGCATCGAACATTCAGTACTTC,CASRETGDASNIQYF
TRBJ2-7,TRBV6-5,.,.,TGTGCCAGCAGTTACTCCTTTGAGCTGGGCGAGCAGTACTTC,CASSYSFELGEQYF
TRBJ1-2,TRBV6-4,.,.,TGTGCCAGCAGTGAAGGCCAGGGAATGTACGGCTACACCTTC,CASSEGQGMYGYTF
TRBJ2-5,TRBV6-5,.,.,TGTGCCAGCAGTTACTCGAAAGAGACCCAGTACTTC,CASSYSKETQYF
TRBJ2-3,TRBV19,TRBD2,.,TGTGCCAGTAGCTCGGGACTAGCAATAGATACGCAGTATTTT,CASSSGLAIDTQYF
TRBJ2-2,TRBV7-2,TRBD2,.,TGTGCCAGCAGACTTCGACTAGCGGGTACCGGGGAGCTGTTTTTT,CASRLRLAGTGELFF
TRBJ1-4,TRBV6-6,TRBD1,.,TGTGCCAGCAGTTACTTGGGGGGCAGGGGGAATGAAAAACTGTTTTTT,CASSYLGGRGNEKLFF
TRBJ2-7,TRBV13,.,once,TGTGCCAGCAGCGTAATCGGCCGATACGAGCAGTACTTC,CASSVIGRYEQYF
TRBJ2-7,TRBV10-3,TRBD1,.,TGTGCCGTGGGACAGAGGGCCTCCTACGAGCAGTACTTC,CAVGQRASYEQYF
TRBJ1-1,TRBV14,.,.,TGTGCCAGCAGCCCGCTCCAGGGAAAGAACACTGAAGCTTTCTTT,CASSPLQGKNTEAFF
TRBJ2-5,TRBV11-2,.,.,TGTGCCAGCAGCTTCAGGCTAGTTGAGACCCAGTACTTC,CASSFRLVETQYF
TRBJ1-3,TRBV25-1,.,few,TGTGCCAGCAGTGAGCTTCAGGGTAATAGTAACACCATATATTTT,CASSELQGNSNTIYF
TRBJ1-2,TRBV30,.,.,TGTGCCTGGACGATTTTGGGGGCCGATGGCTACACCTTC,CAWTILGADGYTF
TRBJ2-7,TRBV4-2,.,.,TGTGCCAGCAGCCAAGAAACGACCGCCCGCTACGAGCAGTACTTC,CASSQETTARYEQYF
TRBJ2-3,TRBV5-4,TRBD2,.,TGTGCCAGCAGCTTCCTAGCGGGATACACAGATACGCAGTATTTT,CASSFLAGYTDTQYF
TRBJ1-5,TRBV27,TRBD1,.,TGTGCCAGCAGTCCGTCCCCGGGACAGGGGAAGGGAAATCAGCCCCAGCATTTT,CASSPSPGQGKGNQPQHF
TRBJ2-3,TRBV5-1,.,.,TGCGCCAGCAGCAGACTAGTAGGAGCCCAAACAGATACGCAGTATTTT,CASSRLVGAQTDTQYF
TRBJ1-1,TRBV18,TRBD1,.,TGTGCCAGCTCACCCTTACCCCTACAGGGGGCGAACACTGAAGCTTTCTTT,CASSPLPLQGANTEAFF
TRBJ2-7,TRBV6-5,.,.,TGTGCCAGCAGTTACGGCGACAGCTACGAGCAGTACTTC,CASSYGDSYEQYF
TRBJ1-3,TRBV18,.,.,TGTGCCAGCTCACCACAGGGCTCTGGAAACACCATATATTTT,CASSPQGSGNTIYF
TRBJ2-7,TRBV6-1,TRBD2,.,TGTGCCAGCAACCGAAGGGGCGGGGGACCCTACGAGCAGTACTTC,CASNRRGGGPYEQYF
TRBJ1-1,TRBV9,.,.,TGTGCCAGCAGCCCGAGCGGGGGGACAAGATACACTGAAGCTTTCTTT,CASSPSGGTRYTEAFF
TRBJ1-1,TRBV28,TRBD1,.,TGTGCCAGCACGGGACAGGGGAGCTCTGAAGCTTTCTTT,CASTGQGSSEAFF